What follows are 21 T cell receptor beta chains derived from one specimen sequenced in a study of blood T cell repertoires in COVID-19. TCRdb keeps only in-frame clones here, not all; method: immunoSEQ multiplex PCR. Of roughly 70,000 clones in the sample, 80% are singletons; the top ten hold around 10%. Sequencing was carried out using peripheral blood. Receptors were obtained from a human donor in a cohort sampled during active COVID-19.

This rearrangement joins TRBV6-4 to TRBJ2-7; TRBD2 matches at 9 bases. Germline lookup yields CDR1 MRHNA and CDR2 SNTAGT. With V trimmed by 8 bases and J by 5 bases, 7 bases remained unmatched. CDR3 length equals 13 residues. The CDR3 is CASPLAGNHEQYF. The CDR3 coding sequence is TGTGCCAGCCCCCTAGCGGGAAACCACGAGCAGTACTTC.

The CDR3 bases are TGTGCCAGTAGGGGACAGGGGGCGTTCGAGCAGTACTTC. Encoded protein: CASRGQGAFEQYF. The gene calls are TRBV19 and TRBJ2-7; TRBD1 matches at 12 bases. The V and J ends lost 6 bases and 6 bases, in that order; junction bases with no gene match: 3. The CDR3 length is 13 residues. The germline V gene encodes CDR1 LNHDA and CDR2 SQIVND (reference sequence).

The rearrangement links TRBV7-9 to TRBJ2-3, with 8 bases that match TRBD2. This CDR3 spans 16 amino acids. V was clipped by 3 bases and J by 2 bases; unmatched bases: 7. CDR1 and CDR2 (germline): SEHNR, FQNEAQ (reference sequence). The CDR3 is CASSFRAGANTDTQYF. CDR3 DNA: TGTGCCAGCAGCTTCCGAGCGGGAGCTAACACAGATACGCAGTATTTT. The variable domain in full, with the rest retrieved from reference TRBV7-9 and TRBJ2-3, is DTGVSQNPRHKITKRGQNVTFRCDPISEHNRLYWYRQTLGQGPEFLTYFQNEAQLEKSRLLSDRFSAERPKGSFSTLEIQRTEQGDSAMYLCASSFRAGANTDTQYFGPGTRLTVL.

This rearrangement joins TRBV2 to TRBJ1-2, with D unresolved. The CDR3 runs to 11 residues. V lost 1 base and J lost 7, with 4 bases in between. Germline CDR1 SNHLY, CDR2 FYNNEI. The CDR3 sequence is CASSEGVGYTF. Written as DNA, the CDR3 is TGTGCCAGCAGTGAAGGAGTTGGCTACACCTTC.

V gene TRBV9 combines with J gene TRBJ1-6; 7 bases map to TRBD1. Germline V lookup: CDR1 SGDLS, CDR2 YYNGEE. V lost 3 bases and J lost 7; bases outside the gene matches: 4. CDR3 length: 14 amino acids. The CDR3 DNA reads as TGTGCCAGCAGCGAGGGGACAGCCAATTCACCCCTCCACTTT. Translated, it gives CASSEGTANSPLHF.

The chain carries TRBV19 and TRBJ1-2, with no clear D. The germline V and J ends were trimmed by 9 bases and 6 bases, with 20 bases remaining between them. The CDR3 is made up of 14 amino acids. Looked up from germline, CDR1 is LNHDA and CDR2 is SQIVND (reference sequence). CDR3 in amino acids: CASRLKWRADGYTF. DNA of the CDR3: TGTGCCAGCCGATTGAAGTGGAGGGCCGATGGCTACACCTTC.

This CDR3 is CASSSSSVTYEQYF. The CDR3 DNA follows: TGTGCCAGCAGTTCGTCTAGCGTAACCTACGAGCAGTACTTC. The chain recombines TRBV28 with TRBJ2-7, with D tentatively TRBD2 (6 bases). Trimming removed 4 bases at V and 2 bases at J, with 12 bases between. Germline lookup yields CDR1 MDHEN and CDR2 SYDVKM. This CDR3 region has 14 residues.

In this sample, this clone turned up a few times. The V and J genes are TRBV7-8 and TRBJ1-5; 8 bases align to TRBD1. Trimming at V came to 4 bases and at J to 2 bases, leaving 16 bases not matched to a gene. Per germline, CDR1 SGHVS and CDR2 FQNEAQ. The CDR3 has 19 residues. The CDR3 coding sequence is TGTGCCAGCAGCTACAGGGGACGGACAGGGAATAGTCGCAATCAGCCCCAGCATTTT. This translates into CASSYRGRTGNSRNQPQHF.

This chain's CDR3 is CATKEAGYEQYF. The CDR3 bases are TGTGCCACCAAAGAGGCGGGCTACGAGCAGTACTTC. The V and J genes are TRBV24-1 and TRBJ2-7; D is perhaps TRBD2 (5 bases). Germline CDR1 and CDR2: KGHDR and SFDVKD. V gave up 8 bases and J gave up 3 bases, with 10 bases separating them. The CDR3 contains 12 residues.

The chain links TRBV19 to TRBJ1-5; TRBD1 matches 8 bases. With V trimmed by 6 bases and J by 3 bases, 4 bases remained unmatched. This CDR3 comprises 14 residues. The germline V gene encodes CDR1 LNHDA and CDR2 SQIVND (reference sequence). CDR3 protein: CASSRTGNNQPQHF. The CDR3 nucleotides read TGTGCCAGTAGCAGGACAGGGAACAATCAGCCCCAGCATTTT.

The CDR3 loop is CASTRSSGNTIYF. Written as DNA, the CDR3 is TGTGCCAGCACCCGGAGCTCTGGAAACACCATATATTTT. The J gene is TRBJ1-3, the V gene TRBV12-3 or TRBV12-4; D unclear. The CDR3 has 13 amino acids. The germline V and J ends were trimmed by 7 bases and 0 bases, with 7 bases remaining between them.

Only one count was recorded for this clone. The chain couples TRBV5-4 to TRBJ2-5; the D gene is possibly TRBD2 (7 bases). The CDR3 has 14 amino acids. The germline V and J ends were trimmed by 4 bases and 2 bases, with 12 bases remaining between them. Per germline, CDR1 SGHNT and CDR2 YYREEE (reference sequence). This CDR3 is CASSGGAVQETQYF. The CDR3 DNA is TGTGCCAGCAGCGGGGGGGCAGTGCAAGAGACCCAGTACTTC. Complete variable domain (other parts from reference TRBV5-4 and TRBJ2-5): ETGVTQSPTHLIKTRGQQVTLRCSSQSGHNTVSWYQQALGQGPQFIFQYYREEENGRGNFPPRFSGLQFPNYSSELNVNALELDDSALYLCASSGGAVQETQYFGPGTRLLVL.

Written as DNA, the CDR3 is TGTGCCAGTAGTATGCCAGGGGAACACAGCCACGAGCAGTACTTC. Translating gives CASSMPGEHSHEQYF. This chain connects TRBV19 to TRBJ2-7; tentative D call: TRBD1 (6 bases). This CDR3 region has 15 residues. CDR1 and CDR2 from the germline V gene are LNHDA and SQIVND (reference sequence). With 3 bases removed from V and 5 bases from J, the gap between germline ends came to 17 bases.

CDR3 nucleotides: TGTGCCAGCAGCCCCGACAGAAATGTGGTTGAAGCTTTCTTT. Encoded protein: CASSPDRNVVEAFF. The V and J genes are TRBV28 and TRBJ1-1, with a tentative D call TRBD1 (5 bases). With 6 bases removed from V and 7 bases from J, the gap between germline ends came to 18 bases. This CDR3 has 14 amino acids. The germline V gene has CDR1 MDHEN and CDR2 SYDVKM.

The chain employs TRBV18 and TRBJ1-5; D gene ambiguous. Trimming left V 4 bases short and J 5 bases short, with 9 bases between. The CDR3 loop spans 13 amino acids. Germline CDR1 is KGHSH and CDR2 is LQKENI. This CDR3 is CASSLEVYQPQHF. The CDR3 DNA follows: TGTGCCAGCTCACTGGAGGTGTATCAGCCCCAGCATTTT.

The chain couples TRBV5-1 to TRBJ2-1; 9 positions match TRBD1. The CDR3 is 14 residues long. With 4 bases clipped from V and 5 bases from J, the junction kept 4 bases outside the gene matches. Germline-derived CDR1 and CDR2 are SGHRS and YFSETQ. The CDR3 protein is CASSLRTGDNEQFF. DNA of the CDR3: TGCGCCAGCAGCCTCCGGACAGGGGACAATGAGCAGTTCTTC.

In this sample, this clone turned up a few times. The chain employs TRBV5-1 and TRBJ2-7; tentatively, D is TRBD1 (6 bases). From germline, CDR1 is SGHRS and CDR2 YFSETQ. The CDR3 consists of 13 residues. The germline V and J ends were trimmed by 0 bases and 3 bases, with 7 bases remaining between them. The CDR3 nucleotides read TGCGCCAGCAGCTTGGACAGGGTCTACGAGCAGTACTTC. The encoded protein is CASSLDRVYEQYF.

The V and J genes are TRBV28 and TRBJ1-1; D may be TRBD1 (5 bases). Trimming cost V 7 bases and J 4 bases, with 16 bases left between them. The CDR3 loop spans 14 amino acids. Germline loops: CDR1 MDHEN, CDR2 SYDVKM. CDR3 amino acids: CASTFRSGGTEAFF. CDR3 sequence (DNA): TGTGCCAGCACGTTTCGGTCCGGGGGCACTGAAGCTTTCTTT.

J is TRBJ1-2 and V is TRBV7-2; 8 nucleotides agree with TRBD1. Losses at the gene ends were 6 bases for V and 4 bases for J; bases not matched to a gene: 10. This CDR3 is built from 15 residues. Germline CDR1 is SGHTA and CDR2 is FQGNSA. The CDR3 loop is CASRLRDRLGYGYTF. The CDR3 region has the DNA TGTGCCAGCAGACTCCGGGACAGGCTAGGCTATGGCTACACCTTC.

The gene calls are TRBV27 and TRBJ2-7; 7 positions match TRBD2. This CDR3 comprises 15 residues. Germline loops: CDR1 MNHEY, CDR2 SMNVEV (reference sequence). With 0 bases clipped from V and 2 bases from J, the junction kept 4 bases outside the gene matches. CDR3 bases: TGTGCCAGCAGTTTATCGTCTAGCGGCACCTACGAGCAGTACTTC. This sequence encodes CASSLSSSGTYEQYF.

The CDR3 DNA reads as TGTGCCAGCAGCTCCCCCCAGTTAGCCAAAAACATTCAGTACTTC. Translating gives CASSSPQLAKNIQYF. The chain has TRBV6-6 and TRBJ2-4, with D uncertain. V lost 6 bases, J lost 0 bases, and 12 bases lay in between. The length of the CDR3 is 15 residues. Germline lookup yields CDR1 MNHNY and CDR2 SVGAGI (reference sequence).